The clone carrying this T cell receptor (beta chain) was detected ten times or more. Its target is not known. The time point was: persistent/refractory GD, antithyroid drugs over 5 years with positive TRAb. Generation of the TCR library employed RNA extracted from PBMCs. The patients were drawn from one endocrinology department in Xi'an, China. Library construction for TCR beta used iRepertoire HTBI primers and Arm-PCR of CDR3 regions. Each CDR3 protein is one row after TCRdb ran MiXCR on the multiplex PCR reads. The sample has under 500,000 distinct CDR3 sequences, around 20% seen once; the top ten hold around 21%. The data derive from a study of regulatory T cells in long-lasting Graves disease. Study background: Patients met the persistent Graves' disease definition after over 5 years of antithyroid drugs with positive TSH receptor antibodies. Study findings and constraints: Persistent disease showed a preference for TRBV28, TRBJ1-2 and TRBJ2-5. Patients with persistent disease shared some 2,900 public clonotypes, outpacing the approximately 970 shared by new patients.

Trimming shortened V by 5 bases and J by 0 bases, and 11 bases separated the two germline ends. CDR1 and CDR2 from the germline V gene are MDHEN and SYDVKM. The CDR3 extends over 16 amino acids. This TCR was recovered from a female donor with Graves disease. This chain links TRBV28 with TRBJ2-6, with D maybe TRBD2 (5 bases). The sequences come from peripheral blood mononuclear cells (PBMCs), collected when the disease was refractory, from a patient treated with antithyroid drugs. CDR3 nucleotides: TGTGCCAGCAGTCGCACTAGACGCTCTGGGGCCAACGTCCTGACTTTC. Protein product: CASSRTRRSGANVLTF.